These 2 T cell receptor beta chains were all obtained from the same sample, sequenced in a study of OX40 agonist ivuxolimab in advanced cancers. Libraries were prepared by immunoSEQ multiplex PCR; TCRdb keeps only in-frame clonotypes and omits some of them. The table shows about 34,000 clones, with roughly four fifths occurring only once. The sequenced sample was CD4+ or CD8+ T cells sorted from blood, obtained in a trial of the OX40 agonist ivuxolimab. The receptors were sampled from an adult with an advanced solid tumor such as melanoma, head and neck, liver or kidney cancer.

The V and J genes are TRBV12-5 and TRBJ1-6; no clear D gene. Trimming cost V 7 bases and J 10 bases, with 17 bases left between them. Germline CDR1 and CDR2: LGHNT and FRNRAP. This CDR3 spans 14 amino acids. In DNA, the CDR3 is TGTGCTAGTGCCCTTTTTGGAGGGCGGTCACCCCTCCACTTT. Translation: CASALFGGRSPLHF.

Here the CDR3 DNA reads TGTGCCTGGAGGACAGATTACTCCTACGAGCAGTACTTC. It translates to CAWRTDYSYEQYF. V is TRBV30 and J is TRBJ2-7; weak D call: TRBD1 (5 bases). The CDR3 covers 13 residues. The germline V gene has CDR1 GTSNPN and CDR2 SVGIG (reference sequence). The V and J ends lost 3 bases and 0 bases respectively, with 9 bases between them. Supplemented by reference TRBV30 and TRBJ2-7, the full variable domain reads SQTIHQWPATLVQPVGSPLSLECTVEGTSNPNLYWYRQAAGRGLQLLFYSVGIGQISSEVPQNLSASRPQDRQFILSSKKLLLSDSGFYLCAWRTDYSYEQYFGPGTRLTVT.